Listed here are 32 T cell receptor beta chains from one sample, sequenced in a study of blood T cell repertoires in COVID-19. TCRdb's copy holds only in-frame clones and misses some; the assay was immunoSEQ multiplex PCR. The sample gives about 160,000 clones, 75% to 90% of which show up once; around 15% is in the top ten. The sequenced material came from peripheral blood. The receptors originated from a man between 18 and 35 years old with COVID-19, enrolled during active disease.

V is TRBV28 and J is TRBJ1-5; 9 positions agree with TRBD1. CDR3 length equals 15 residues. Germline assignment: CDR1 MDHEN and CDR2 SYDVKM. V shed 9 bases and J 3 bases; nucleotides not matched to a gene: 9. The CDR3 DNA reads TGTGCCAGTTTCGCGGACAGGGGATTCAATCAGCCCCAGCATTTT. This encodes CASFADRGFNQPQHF.

The chain has TRBV3-1 (or the pseudogene TRBV3-2) and TRBJ2-3, with TRBD1 matching over 9 bases. The trim removed 6 bases at V and 1 base at J, leaving 2 bases unmatched. CDR1 and CDR2 from the germline V gene are LGHDT and YNNKEL (reference sequence). The CDR3 consists of 14 residues. This chain's CDR3 is CASRGDRGTDTQYF. CDR3 in DNA: TGTGCCAGCAGGGGGGACAGGGGCACAGATACGCAGTATTTT.

The chain carries TRBV19 and TRBJ2-3; 9 positions agree with TRBD2. Germline values: CDR1 LNHDA, CDR2 SQIVND (reference sequence). The V and J ends lost 6 bases and 5 bases, in that order; junction bases with no gene match: 9. This CDR3 spans 15 amino acids. CDR3 region: CASRMAGGPKDTQYF. CDR3 in DNA: TGTGCCAGTAGAATGGCGGGAGGGCCAAAAGATACGCAGTATTTT. Drawing the rest from reference TRBV19 and TRBJ2-3, the complete variable domain is DGGITQSPKYLFRKEGQNVTLSCEQNLNHDAMYWYRQDPGQGLRLIYYSQIVNDFQKGDIAEGYSVSREKKESFPLTVTSAQKNPTAFYLCASRMAGGPKDTQYFGPGTRLTVL.

The chain links TRBV19 to TRBJ2-7; 7 positions match TRBD2. Germline CDR1 reads LNHDA; CDR2 reads SQIVND (reference sequence). The CDR3 loop spans 15 amino acids. Trimming at V came to 1 base and at J to 3 bases, leaving 6 bases not matched to a gene. CDR3 residues: CASSIAGGPHYEQYF. The CDR3 nucleotides read TGTGCCAGTAGTATAGCGGGGGGACCCCACTACGAGCAGTACTTC.

The V call is TRBV7-8, the J call TRBJ2-7; 14 bases agree with TRBD2. J gave up 7 bases and V 3 bases, and 8 bases lay outside the gene matches. The CDR3 is 16 residues long. Germline V gene sequence: CDR1 SGHVS, CDR2 FQNEAQ. For the CDR3, the DNA is TGTGCCAGCAGCTTCCCGGGACTAGCGGGAGCAAATGAGCAGTACTTC. Its protein is CASSFPGLAGANEQYF.

This clone has a single count. Other DNA sequences in the sample encode the same CDR3. The chain combines TRBV5-1 with TRBJ2-5; possibly TRBD2 for D (5 bases). The V end lost 7 bases, the J end lost 4 bases, and 8 bases lay between the germline ends. The CDR3 extends over 11 amino acids. Germline V gene lookup returns CDR1 SGHRS and CDR2 YFSETQ. For the CDR3, the DNA is TGCGCCAGCCGGGCGGGAGAGACCCAGTACTTC. It encodes CASRAGETQYF.

V and J are TRBV15 and TRBJ1-5; 8 bases line up with TRBD1. V was pared by 4 bases and J by 4 bases, with 6 bases of the junction left unmatched. The germline gives CDR1 LNHNV, CDR2 YYDKDF (reference sequence). This CDR3 is 15 amino acids long. The CDR3 sequence: CATSTGGSGNQPQHF. In DNA form, the CDR3 reads TGTGCCACCAGCACAGGGGGCAGTGGGAATCAGCCCCAGCATTTT.

CDR3 sequence reads: CASSFLFTKSNQPQHF. CDR3 coding DNA: TGCGCCAGCAGCTTCCTATTCACCAAGAGCAATCAGCCCCAGCATTTT. This sequence joins TRBV5-1 and TRBJ1-5; D ambiguous. Germline V gives CDR1 SGHRS, CDR2 YFSETQ. V gave up 2 bases and J gave up 1 base, with 13 bases separating them. CDR3 size: 16 residues.

The chain carries TRBV27 and TRBJ2-1, with 8 bases matching TRBD2. The CDR3 is 17 amino acids. V lost 7 bases and J lost 5; bases outside the gene matches: 16. Germline V CDR1 and CDR2: MNHEY, SMNVEV (reference sequence). CDR3 loop: CASKSFVREALNNEQFF. The DNA of the CDR3 is TGTGCCAGCAAGTCGTTCGTGCGGGAGGCCCTGAACAATGAGCAGTTCTTC.

This sequence joins TRBV24-1 and TRBJ2-5; TRBD1 might be the D (6 bases). Germline lookup yields CDR1 KGHDR and CDR2 SFDVKD. V lost 4 bases and J 2 bases, leaving 10 bases between the germline ends. CDR3 length equals 14 residues. The CDR3 loop is CATSDRGFQETQYF. For the CDR3, the DNA is TGTGCCACCAGTGACAGGGGATTTCAAGAGACCCAGTACTTC.

On this clone: Other DNA variants within this sample encode the same CDR3. This rearrangement joins TRBV6-2 or TRBV6-3 to TRBJ2-1; TRBD2 matches 9 bases. This CDR3 has 15 residues. Germline CDR1 and CDR2: MNHEY and SVGEGT. J gave up 6 bases and V 2 bases, and 5 bases lay outside the gene matches. The CDR3: CASSYGLAGFNEQFF. As DNA, the CDR3 is TGTGCCAGCAGTTACGGGCTAGCGGGATTCAATGAGCAGTTCTTC.

V is TRBV19 and J is TRBJ1-1; D uncertain. With 7 bases removed from V and 0 bases from J, the gap between germline ends came to 12 bases. CDR3 length: 14 residues. Germline CDR1 reads LNHDA; CDR2 reads SQIVND (reference sequence). The CDR3 DNA sequence: TGTGCCAGTAACCCCCGGGGAATGAACACTGAAGCTTTCTTT. Its translation is CASNPRGMNTEAFF.

V and J are TRBV7-9 and TRBJ1-2; 7 bases match TRBD1. The V gene end was trimmed by 6 bases and the J gene end by 14 bases; junction bases not matched to a gene: 9. The CDR3 consists of 11 residues. Germline CDR1 SEHNR, CDR2 FQNEAQ (reference sequence). The CDR3: CASRLGTERTF. In DNA, the CDR3 is TGTGCCAGCAGACTCGGGACAGAGAGGACCTTC.

This chain joins TRBV5-8 and TRBJ1-5, with D uncertain. Trimming removed 0 bases from V and 11 bases from J, with 12 bases in between. The CDR3 consists of 13 residues. The V gene's germline CDR1 is SGHTS and CDR2 YDEGEE. For the CDR3, the DNA is TGTGCCAGCAGCTTGGCCGGGAGCCAGTCCCAGCATTTT. Its protein is CASSLAGSQSQHF.

The V and J genes are TRBV24-1 and TRBJ2-5; a weak D match, TRBD1 (6 bases). The CDR3 is 16 residues long. Germline V gene data show CDR1 as KGHDR and CDR2 as SFDVKD. V was trimmed by 4 bases and J by 1 base, leaving 15 bases between them. The CDR3 sequence: CATSDINAGAQETQYF. CDR3 DNA sequence: TGTGCCACCAGTGACATTAACGCAGGGGCCCAAGAGACCCAGTACTTC.

This clone came up a few times. The V gene is TRBV7-9, the J gene TRBJ2-1, with D possibly matching TRBD2 (6 bases). This CDR3 comprises 15 residues. Trimming stripped 5 bases from V and 0 bases from J, with 11 bases between. The germline V gene has CDR1 SEHNR and CDR2 FQNEAQ (reference sequence). DNA of the CDR3: TGTGCCAGCAGCGGCGGGGATAGCTCCTACAATGAGCAGTTCTTC. Its protein is CASSGGDSSYNEQFF. The full variable domain, in which reference TRBV7-9 and TRBJ2-1 provide the parts outside the CDR3, is DTGVSQNPRHKITKRGQNVTFRCDPISEHNRLYWYRQTLGQGPEFLTYFQNEAQLEKSRLLSDRFSAERPKGSFSTLEIQRTEQGDSAMYLCASSGGDSSYNEQFFGPGTRLTVL.

V is TRBV4-1 and J is TRBJ2-5; D is possibly TRBD1 (5 bases). Between the trimmed V and J ends, which lost 3 bases and 5 bases, there was a span of 22 bases. This CDR3 spans 17 amino acids. Germline CDR1 is MGHRA and CDR2 is YSYEKL. CDR3 sequence reads: CASSHPRQGSHAETQYF. In nucleotides, the CDR3 is TGCGCCAGCAGCCACCCCCGGCAGGGCAGTCACGCGGAGACCCAGTACTTC.

The chain joins TRBV5-6 to TRBJ1-1, with D perhaps TRBD1 (6 bases). V lost 2 bases and J 7 bases, leaving 9 bases between the germline ends. This CDR3 region has 12 residues. Germline V lookup: CDR1 SGHDT, CDR2 YYEEEE. The CDR3 DNA follows: TGTGCCAGCAGCTTAATCAGGGGTGAAGCTTTCTTT. Its translation: CASSLIRGEAFF.

The chain couples TRBV5-1 to TRBJ2-2, with TRBD2 matching 12 bases. This CDR3 spans 16 amino acids. V shed 4 bases and J 7 bases; nucleotides not matched to a gene: 8. In germline, CDR1 is SGHRS, CDR2 YFSETQ. The CDR3 sequence is CASSPGLAGHGGELFF. The CDR3, as DNA: TGCGCCAGCAGCCCGGGACTAGCGGGCCACGGCGGGGAGCTGTTTTTT.

This chain joins TRBV15 and TRBJ2-3; 9 nucleotides match TRBD2. The CDR3 has 16 amino acids. Per germline, CDR1 LNHNV and CDR2 YYDKDF (reference sequence). The V and J ends lost 1 base and 1 base, in that order; junction bases with no gene match: 3. The CDR3 coding sequence is TGTGCCACCAGCAGAGGGCGGGGGGGAGGCACAGATACGCAGTATTTT. As protein: CATSRGRGGGTDTQYF.

This clone was counted only a few times. V and J are TRBV12-3 or TRBV12-4 and TRBJ2-1; D not certain. The CDR3 consists of 12 residues. V lost 6 bases and J 4 bases, leaving 7 bases between the germline ends. The CDR3 DNA reads as TGTGCCAGCAGGCGTAGTTACAATGAGCAGTTCTTC. Translating it yields CASRRSYNEQFF.

CDR3: CASSQATSGNTQYF. CDR3 DNA sequence: TGCGCCAGCAGCCAGGCCACTTCAGGAAATACGCAGTATTTT. The J gene is TRBJ2-3, the V gene TRBV4-3; D unclear. Trimming shortened V by 3 bases and J by 7 bases, and 14 bases separated the two germline ends. The CDR3 totals 14 residues. Germline V lookup: CDR1 LGHNA, CDR2 YSLEER.

This chain links TRBV6-2 or TRBV6-3 with TRBJ2-5; 14 nucleotides align to TRBD2. Losses at the gene ends were 4 bases for V and 4 bases for J; bases not matched to a gene: 5. CDR3 size: 16 residues. Germline CDR1 reads MNHEY; CDR2 reads SVGEGT. CDR3 sequence reads: CASSFGLAGGLETQYF. The DNA for the CDR3 is TGTGCCAGCAGTTTCGGACTAGCGGGAGGCCTAGAGACCCAGTACTTC.

This chain links TRBV3-1 (or the pseudogene TRBV3-2) with TRBJ2-1, with TRBD2 matching over 11 bases. The J segment lost 8 bases and the V segment lost 3 bases, leaving 15 bases of the junction unmatched. This CDR3 comprises 18 residues. Per germline, CDR1 LGHDT and CDR2 YNNKEL (reference sequence). The CDR3 coding sequence is TGTGCCAGCAGCCAGGAATCAACTAGCGGGAGATATTTTGATGAGCAGTTCTTC. This sequence encodes CASSQESTSGRYFDEQFF.

The count of this clone is one. The chain is built from TRBV4-1 and TRBJ2-6; the D gene is possibly TRBD2 (6 bases). CDR1 is MGHRA and CDR2 is YSYEKL in the germline V gene. Trimming pared 8 bases from V and 1 base from J, leaving 18 bases between. The CDR3 consists of 17 residues. The DNA of the CDR3 is TGCGCCAGCTCTCTAATGGGACTGCTTTCTGGGGCCAACGTCCTGACTTTC. It is translated as CASSLMGLLSGANVLTF.

This chain connects TRBV29-1 to TRBJ1-2; D remains ambiguous. The V end was cut by 6 bases, the J end by 8 bases, with 19 bases between. Germline V gene lookup returns CDR1 SQVTM and CDR2 ANQGSEA. This CDR3 is built from 13 residues. CDR3: CSVDSGLFSGYTF. In nucleotides, the CDR3 is TGCAGCGTCGACTCCGGCCTATTCTCCGGCTACACCTTC.

The chain couples TRBV7-9 to TRBJ1-6; D unclear. CDR1 SEHNR and CDR2 FQNEAQ come from the germline V gene (reference sequence). Trimming pared 4 bases from V and 6 bases from J, leaving 7 bases between. This CDR3 spans 13 amino acids. In DNA, the CDR3 is TGTGCCAGCAGCTCACACCTTAATTCACCCCTCCACTTT. The encoded protein is CASSSHLNSPLHF.

The rearrangement links TRBV19 to TRBJ1-5; 7 nucleotides agree with TRBD1. Trimming cost V 6 bases and J 0 bases; bases outside gene matches: 5. Germline values: CDR1 LNHDA, CDR2 SQIVND (reference sequence). This CDR3 region has 15 residues. The CDR3 protein is CASSTNRGSNQPQHF. The CDR3 nucleotides read TGTGCCAGTAGCACCAACAGGGGTAGCAATCAGCCCCAGCATTTT.

This chain links TRBV27 with TRBJ2-7; D remains unclear. This CDR3 comprises 15 residues. Germline V gene lookup returns CDR1 MNHEY and CDR2 SMNVEV (reference sequence). Trimming cost V 2 bases and J 4 bases, with 15 bases left between them. The CDR3 DNA follows: TGTGCCAGCAGTTTAGGCTCTTCGTGGGCGTACGAGCAGTACTTC. It yields the protein CASSLGSSWAYEQYF.

The V gene is TRBV28, the J gene TRBJ2-1; 9 bases align to TRBD1. Per the germline V gene, CDR1 is MDHEN and CDR2 is SYDVKM. J gave up 0 bases and V 5 bases, and 5 bases lay outside the gene matches. The CDR3 runs to 16 residues. The CDR3 DNA follows: TGTGCCAGCAGTCCAGGACAGGGGAGCTCCTACAATGAGCAGTTCTTC. It specifies CASSPGQGSSYNEQFF.

This rearrangement joins TRBV5-4 to TRBJ1-4; 7 bases are shared with TRBD1. There are 15 residues in the CDR3. CDR1 and CDR2 (germline): SGHNT, YYREEE (reference sequence). V trimming: 4 bases; J trimming: 5 bases; junction bases outside the gene matches: 8. CDR3 DNA sequence: TGTGCCAGCAGCCCCCGGACAGGACAAAATGAAAAACTGTTTTTT. It codes for CASSPRTGQNEKLFF.

J is TRBJ2-1 and V is TRBV27, with 8 bases lining up with TRBD2. From germline, CDR1 is MNHEY and CDR2 SMNVEV (reference sequence). This CDR3 comprises 16 residues. V shed 2 bases, J shed 4 bases, and the junction held 7 bases outside the gene matches. DNA for the CDR3: TGTGCCAGCAGTTTAAAGAGCGGGAGTTCATACAATGAGCAGTTCTTC. It codes for CASSLKSGSSYNEQFF.